This is a list of T cell receptor beta chains from one sample in a study of persistence of HIV-infected CD4 T cells. Sequencing was performed with immunoSEQ multiplex PCR; in TCRdb, only in-frame clones are kept and a portion is missing. In the table there are some 13,000 clones, more than 70% of which are singletons. Their antigen targets remain unknown. The sample consisted of CD4+ T cells sorted from PBMCs after approximately 19-hour stimulation, taken from a patient who received antiretroviral therapy. The receptor set was obtained from an adult man with HIV who was CMV-seropositive. CDR3s leave out the opening cysteine and the closing phenylalanine or tryptophan.

V,CDR3
TRBV6-4,ASSPGLRDTDTQY
TRBV19,ASSIVDRPNEQY
TRBV6-5,ASRGRTAGDSPLH
TRBV5-1,ASRTQGSTDTQY
TRBV3-1/TRBV3-2,ASSQDRGNSPLH
TRBV20-1,SARGQGEQY
TRBV18,ASSLPWDRGAKNIQY
TRBV6-5,ARSYSSGGGYEQY
TRBV29-1,SVHTGDRGNQPQH
TRBV7-9,ASSFTSLAGNPDTQY
TRBV5-4,ASSLTPGGVDSPLH
TRBV5-8,ASSLRDRDSPLH
TRBV11-3,ASSFGTGAYEQY
TRBV10-1,ATSEGTASTDTQY
TRBV2,ASSVTSSTEAF
TRBV5-5,ASSLTPTPYEQY
TRBV3-1/TRBV3-2,ASSQDKGLGSDTQY
TRBV28,VSSFRANYGYT
TRBV18,ASSPGLAASNEQF
TRBV27,ASSFDGGPYEQY
TRBV19,ASTKTRTGNQPQH
TRBV10-2,ASPVFWSNQPQH
TRBV28,ASRTGVVVQPQH
TRBV20-1,SASGGSINSPLH
TRBV5-1,ASSYRSGDDGYT
TRBV11-3,ASSLEMGEQY
TRBV18,ASSPLDRRNTEAF
TRBV3-1/TRBV3-2,ASSPGGNYEQY
TRBV2,ASNPGTGGALH
TRBV2,ASSLRESNQPQH
TRBV19,ASSPSKGKQF
TRBV24-1,ATSGVGGAGDTQY
TRBV24-1,ATSDSSGGSSDTQY
TRBV5-1,ASSPTGDLSNQPQH
TRBV6-5,ASSSPGGVNQPQH
TRBV6-1,ASSDPGHRSYEQY
TRBV5-1,ASSLDLAGGQGDTQY
TRBV7-9,ASSPGPSGGTGNEQF
TRBV15,ATSTLTGGAGNQPQH
TRBV18,ASSEQASEQY
TRBV10-3,AIDTGGANTEAF
TRBV9,ASSVAVAPQGVAF
TRBV29-1,SVEIETYEQY
TRBV7-9,ASSSSLADDNSPLH
TRBV7-2,ASSLVSSGGYNEQF
TRBV6-5,ASSYWDSNPYGYT
TRBV11-1,ASSLEGSSTEAF
TRBV7-9,ASSYLQGGGVGTQY
TRBV18,ASSAGQGRDGYT
TRBV14,ASRRLDSYTEAF
TRBV3-1/TRBV3-2,ASSPGLAGSTDTQY
TRBV27,ASSFRGGQETQY
TRBV6-1,ASSEKGSSRNTIY
TRBV28,ASSQTGASYEQY
TRBV2,ASSEASTNTGELF